This T cell receptor (beta chain) stems from a study of cytomegalovirus exposure and HLA in healthy donors. Across the whole study: Earlier sequencing of 150 million to 200 million T cells yielded under 120 million unique TCR beta sequences.

Trimming pared 0 bases from V and 5 bases from J, leaving 18 bases between. CDR3 size: 16 residues. CDR1 is SGDLS, CDR2 YYNGEE, per germline. PCR involved 60 Vbeta and 13 Jbeta primers. The data were produced by immunoSEQ multiplex PCR, yet TCRdb's version contains in-frame clones alone and is incomplete. The repertoire includes approximately 65,000 clones, 55% to 75% of them detected once, and less than 20% sits in the top ten. General study points: As immune exposure information, only CMV serostatus was available. In a later analysis, a missense DCLRE1C variant was linked to TCR beta V- and J-gene trimming. A few CMV-associated chains were confirmed in vitro to be specific for CMV antigens.

This clone was seen a single time. Its antigen is not identified. The chain recombines TRBV9 with TRBJ2-7, with a possible D match to TRBD2 (5 bases). Sequencing was done on a sample of PBMCs. This TCR derives from a man in his forties in good health and CMV-seropositive. The CDR3 reads CASSVEAGGPGNEQYF. The CDR3 coding sequence is TGTGCCAGCAGCGTAGAAGCCGGAGGACCCGGCAACGAGCAGTACTTC.